Listed here is a single T cell receptor beta chain. The sample belongs to a study of blood T cell repertoires in COVID-19. TCRdb keeps only in-frame clones here, not all; method: immunoSEQ multiplex PCR. Of around 310,000 clones in the sample, around 91% were seen once. This TCR came from a woman aged 40 to 50 with COVID-19, enrolled during active disease. The sample taken for sequencing was peripheral blood.

CDR3 protein: CASSFGTGRRGEPQHF. For the CDR3, the DNA is TGTGCCAGCAGCTTCGGGACAGGGAGGCGAGGAGAGCCCCAGCATTTT. This chain connects TRBV7-2 to TRBJ1-5, with 9 bases aligning to TRBD1. The length of the CDR3 is 16 residues. After removal of 3 bases from V and 8 bases from J, the junction contained 11 bases not matched to a gene. Looked up from germline, CDR1 is SGHTA and CDR2 is FQGNSA.